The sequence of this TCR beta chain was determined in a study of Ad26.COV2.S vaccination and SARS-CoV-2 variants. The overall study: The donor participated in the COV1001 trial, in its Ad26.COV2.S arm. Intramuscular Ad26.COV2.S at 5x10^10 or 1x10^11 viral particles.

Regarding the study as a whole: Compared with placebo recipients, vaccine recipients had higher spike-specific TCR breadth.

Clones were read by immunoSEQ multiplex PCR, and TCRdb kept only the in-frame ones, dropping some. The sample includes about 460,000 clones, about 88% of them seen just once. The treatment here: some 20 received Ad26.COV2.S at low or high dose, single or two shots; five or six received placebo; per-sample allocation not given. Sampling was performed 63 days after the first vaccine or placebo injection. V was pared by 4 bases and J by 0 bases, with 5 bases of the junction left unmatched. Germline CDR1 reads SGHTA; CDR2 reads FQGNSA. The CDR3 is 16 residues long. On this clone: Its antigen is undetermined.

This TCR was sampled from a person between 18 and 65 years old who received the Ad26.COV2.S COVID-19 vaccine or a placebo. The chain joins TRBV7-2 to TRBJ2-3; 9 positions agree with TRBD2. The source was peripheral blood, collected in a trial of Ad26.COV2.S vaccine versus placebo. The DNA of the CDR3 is TGTGCCAGCAGCTCCCCGACTAGCGGTAGCACAGATACGCAGTATTTT. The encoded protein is CASSSPTSGSTDTQYF.